A selection of T cell receptor beta chains follows, all from one sample in a study of T cell responses to AZD1222 COVID-19 vaccine. Method: immunoSEQ multiplex PCR; TCRdb's copy keeps in-frame clones and lacks some. Of around 120,000 clones in the sample, 85% to 95% were seen once. The material sequenced was peripheral blood, taken 28 days after the second AZD1222 dose. The source of these receptors is an adult who received the AZD1222 COVID-19 vaccine. Each CDR3 is given with its conserved first and last residue. Each record gives: CDR3 length, D gene, V gene, clone size, J gene, CDR3 DNA, CDR3 protein. D genes are given only for firm matches. A clone size is listed for some rows: how often the clone was seen (once, few, many), or a class if it is expanded.

>13|NA|TRBV6-5|NA|TRBJ1-1
TGTGCCAGCAGCACCTTGGGGTACACTGAAGCTTTCTTT
CASSTLGYTEAFF
>16|TRBD2|TRBV3-1/TRBV3-2|NA|TRBJ2-1
TGTGCCAGCAGCCCGTCGGGGGAGGGCCCCTACAATGAGCAGTTCTTC
CASSPSGEGPYNEQFF
>15|TRBD1|TRBV15|NA|TRBJ2-5
TGTGCCACCAGCGGCACGGGACAGGGCCCAGAGACCCAGTACTTC
CATSGTGQGPETQYF
>14|NA|TRBV5-4|NA|TRBJ1-1
TGTGCCAGCAGCTTGCGGGGGAAACAAACTGAAGCTTTCTTT
CASSLRGKQTEAFF
>12|TRBD1|TRBV29-1|NA|TRBJ1-2
TGCAGCGTGAACGGACAGGGGGCAGGCTACACCTTC
CSVNGQGAGYTF
>14|NA|TRBV4-3|NA|TRBJ1-1
TGCGCCAGCAGCCAAGATAGGAAGGGTCCTGAAGCTTTCTTT
CASSQDRKGPEAFF
>14|TRBD1|TRBV2|NA|TRBJ1-5
TGTGCCAGCAGCGACAGGGTTTACGGTCAGCCCCAGCATTTT
CASSDRVYGQPQHF
>16|NA|TRBV2|NA|TRBJ1-3
TGTGCCAGCAGTGAATCAGGGACAAGAGCTGGAAACACCATATATTTT
CASSESGTRAGNTIYF
>15|NA|TRBV7-8|NA|TRBJ2-1
TGTGCCAGCAGCTTGGCCGGGAGTGGCTACAATGAGCAGTTCTTC
CASSLAGSGYNEQFF
>14|NA|TRBV9|NA|TRBJ1-1
TGTGCCAGCAGCGTCTGGGACATGAACACTGAAGCTTTCTTT
CASSVWDMNTEAFF
>15|NA|TRBV28|NA|TRBJ1-5
TGTGCCAGCACCACGGGCCCCGGGCGCAATCAGCCCCAGCATTTT
CASTTGPGRNQPQHF
>15|NA|TRBV6-2/TRBV6-3|once|TRBJ1-5
TGTGCCAGCAGCCCACCCATGCAGTTCAATCAGCCCCAGCATTTT
CASSPPMQFNQPQHF
>16|NA|TRBV7-2|NA|TRBJ2-3
TGTGCCAGCAGCCGGGACTTAACCCCCCCCACAGATACGCAGTATTTT
CASSRDLTPPTDTQYF
>14|NA|TRBV4-3|NA|TRBJ2-5
TGCGCCAGCAGCCAGGTGTATCACAAAGAGACCCAGTACTTC
CASSQVYHKETQYF
>15|NA|TRBV7-2|NA|TRBJ1-1
TGTGCCAGCAGCCCTAGCCGGGTGGTCAACACTGAAGCTTTCTTT
CASSPSRVVNTEAFF
>16|NA|TRBV14|NA|TRBJ1-5
TGTGCCAGCAGTCATAAGGGGGGGCCCCAAAATCAGCCCCAGCATTTT
CASSHKGGPQNQPQHF
>13|TRBD1|TRBV6-5|once|TRBJ2-7
TGTGCCAGCAGCAGGACAGGGGCCTACGAGCAGTACTTC
CASSRTGAYEQYF
>13|NA|TRBV18|NA|TRBJ1-3
TGTGCCAGCTCGGACGACAGCGGAAACACCATATATTTT
CASSDDSGNTIYF